Described below is a single T cell receptor (beta chain) sequence and its context. Its specific antigen is unknown. No much larger clonotype is one base removed from it; base qualities were not supplied. Inclusive of the bounding cysteine and phenylalanine, the CDR3 is 14 residues long. Only the CDR3 part of the read is kept: 42 bases, read in frame from the first base. The germline V gene provides CDR1 SGHTA and CDR2 FQGTGA. V loses 5 bases, J loses 2 bases, and the germline ends lie 13 bases apart. This entry comes from a study of blood T cell repertoires in COVID-19 (dated by TCRdb to 2020 to 2022). Background for the entire study: Collaborator samples came from the United States, Italy and Spain and covered acute and convalescent phases of COVID-19. The material from the prospective study consisted of cDNA or gDNA derived from T cells, B-cell-depleted T cells, or PBMCs. Deeply sampled blood TCRbeta repertoires from subjects exposed to, actively infected with, or recovered from COVID-19 were included in the dataset. A freely available public database, intended as a resource for researchers studying the immune response to SARS-CoV-2, is where the repertoires were released. The samples were drawn from two sources: the first 160 participants of the ongoing ImmuneRACE study, and 1,254 subjects contributed by 6 global collaborators. The sample metadata nearly always contained a de-identified subject ID, COVID-19 status, age in years and sex. Where available, HLA class I and class II types were obtained from metadata supplied by the sample provider rather than from assay-based typing. What the authors observed across the whole study: The amount of clinical and demographic metadata varied by source and participant and was provided uncurated.

TCRbeta CDR3 regions were amplified from genomic DNA by means of the immunoSEQ Assay, a bias-controlled multiplex PCR. In the authors' own workflow: The number of nucleated cells in each sample was estimated from the amplification of reference gene primers within the assay. Sequence reads were collapsed and filtered to measure the absolute abundance of every unique TCRbeta CDR3 rearrangement. For each sample, productive Simpson clonality was calculated by taking the square root of Simpson's diversity index across productive rearrangements. TCRdb carries this immuneACCESS record with in-frame sequences only. Its versions omit some clonotypes, under half of them owing to an unresolved V gene in the studies checked, with the rest unexplained. That table furnishes V, J and clone size, whereas the DNA furnished D and trimming. The sample profile shows some 240,000 clones; 86% of them were found once. The ten most abundant clones make up 2.5% to 3.5% of the sample.

Enrolling through a virtual design, the prospective study's participants ranged in age from roughly 18 to 95 years and lived across approximately 25 United States geographic areas. To assign participants to cohorts, the prospective study relied on clinical history that participants themselves reported in a screening survey and a study questionnaire. Mobile phlebotomists in the prospective study collected whole blood, serum and a nasopharyngeal or oropharyngeal swab from every participant. Additional blood draws and questionnaires over an approximately 2-month period could optionally be provided by prospective study participants. Prospective study blood samples were shipped either frozen or at room temperature before DNA extraction.

The rearrangement combines TRBV7-3 with TRBJ2-7; tentative D gene TRBD2, with 5 bases matching. The specimen was PBMCs or T cells enriched from blood (not recorded which). This TCR came from a woman between 40 and 55 years old with acute COVID-19. Here the CDR3 is given as CASSLEGTAYEQYF. The sequence in DNA is TGTGCCAGCAGCCTAGAGGGTACCGCCTACGAGCAGTACTTC.